These 30 T cell receptor beta chains were all obtained from the same sample, sequenced in a study of cytomegalovirus exposure and HLA in healthy donors. Produced via immunoSEQ multiplex PCR; TCRdb's table is partial and in-frame only. The sample carries about 78,000 clones, 90% to 97% recorded once. Sequencing used PBMCs. The receptors originated from a man between 18 and 29 years old in good health and CMV-seropositive.

This clone was seen just once. The chain links TRBV7-9 to TRBJ2-5; 8 bases align to TRBD2. The germline gives CDR1 SEHNR, CDR2 FQNEAQ (reference sequence). Germline trimming cut 5 bases from V and 2 bases from J; bases unmatched to any gene: 13. This CDR3 has 17 residues. The CDR3: CASSRPLTTSGQETQYF. The CDR3 DNA follows: TGTGCCAGCAGCCGACCCCTGACCACTAGCGGTCAAGAGACCCAGTACTTC. Based on the CDR3 plus reference TRBV7-9 and TRBJ2-5, the full variable domain is DTGVSQNPRHKITKRGQNVTFRCDPISEHNRLYWYRQTLGQGPEFLTYFQNEAQLEKSRLLSDRFSAERPKGSFSTLEIQRTEQGDSAMYLCASSRPLTTSGQETQYFGPGTRLLVL.

The genes are TRBV19 and TRBJ2-1; D remains unclear. V was shortened by 5 bases and J by 1 base, with 6 bases between the two germline ends. The CDR3 is 13 amino acids. In germline, CDR1 is LNHDA, CDR2 SQIVND (reference sequence). CDR3 sequence (DNA): TGTGCCAGTAGTCGGAGTTCCTACAATGAGCAGTTCTTC. Its protein product is CASSRSSYNEQFF. Supplemented by reference TRBV19 and TRBJ2-1, the full variable domain reads DGGITQSPKYLFRKEGQNVTLSCEQNLNHDAMYWYRQDPGQGLRLIYYSQIVNDFQKGDIAEGYSVSREKKESFPLTVTSAQKNPTAFYLCASSRSSYNEQFFGPGTRLTVL.

This chain uses TRBV19 with TRBJ2-1, with 10 bases that match TRBD2. V gave up 3 bases and J gave up 1 base; unmatched junction bases: 12. The CDR3 totals 19 residues. Per germline, CDR1 LNHDA and CDR2 SQIVND (reference sequence). For the CDR3, the DNA is TGTGCCAGTAGTATGTATGCTAGCGGGAGTATTCGGTCCTACAATGAGCAGTTCTTC. This encodes CASSMYASGSIRSYNEQFF.

The rearrangement joins TRBV5-1 to TRBJ2-3, with 11 bases that match TRBD2. The CDR3 runs 14 residues. Trimming removed 5 bases from V and 5 bases from J; junction bases left unmatched: 4. Germline V gives CDR1 SGHRS, CDR2 YFSETQ. The CDR3 DNA sequence: TGCGCCAGCAGTCGGCTAGCGGGAGGAGATACGCAGTATTTT. This sequence encodes CASSRLAGGDTQYF.

The chain couples TRBV4-1 to TRBJ1-1; 8 bases agree with TRBD1. CDR3 length: 15 amino acids. The trim removed 4 bases at V and 3 bases at J, leaving 7 bases unmatched. Germline V gene data show CDR1 as MGHRA and CDR2 as YSYEKL. Here the CDR3 DNA reads TGCGCCAGCAGCCTAGCAGGGGGCTTGGACACTGAAGCTTTCTTT. Its translation: CASSLAGGLDTEAFF.

This clone appeared a few times. V gene TRBV19 combines with J gene TRBJ2-7; TRBD1 matches at 8 bases. Trimming cost V 4 bases and J 0 bases; bases outside gene matches: 5. Germline CDR1 and CDR2: LNHDA and SQIVND (reference sequence). This CDR3 has 15 amino acids. The DNA of the CDR3 is TGTGCCAGTAGTAAAGGGACAGGTAGCTCCTACGAGCAGTACTTC. It encodes CASSKGTGSSYEQYF.

The rearrangement links TRBV6-5 to TRBJ2-7; 8 bases are a match to TRBD1. V was clipped by 8 bases and J by 4 bases; unmatched bases: 7. CDR1 MNHEY and CDR2 SVGAGI come from the germline V gene. This CDR3 spans 13 amino acids. CDR3 nucleotide sequence: TGTGCCAGCCGGGGGCAGGGGGCGTACGAGCAGTACTTC. Amino acid sequence: CASRGQGAYEQYF.

V and J are TRBV5-1 and TRBJ1-3; 10 nucleotides align to TRBD1. CDR3 length equals 18 residues. V dropped 0 bases and J dropped 0; count of bases not matched to a gene: 6. The germline V gene has CDR1 SGHRS and CDR2 YFSETQ. The CDR3, as DNA: TGCGCCAGCAGCTTGGGGTCCGGGACAGGGGTCTCTGGAAACACCATATATTTT. Translation: CASSLGSGTGVSGNTIYF.

The chain combines TRBV27 with TRBJ2-1; D not resolved. The CDR3 contains 11 residues. CDR1 and CDR2 from the germline V gene are MNHEY and SMNVEV (reference sequence). Trimming took off 4 bases at V and 7 bases at J, with 5 bases between the two ends. CDR3 bases: TGTGCCAGCAGTTCCCTTAATGAGCAGTTCTTC. This encodes CASSSLNEQFF.

The genes are TRBV11-3 and TRBJ1-5, with TRBD1 identical over 7 bases. Per germline, CDR1 SGHNT and CDR2 YENEEA. This CDR3 has 15 amino acids. The trim removed 5 bases at V and 6 bases at J, leaving 10 bases unmatched. Written as DNA, the CDR3 is TGTGCCAGCAGCGTTACAGGGGTTTGGGCTCAGCCCCAGCATTTT. Translated, it gives CASSVTGVWAQPQHF.

The chain employs TRBV11-3 and TRBJ2-5; D is uncertain. CDR3 length: 15 residues. Trimming took 5 bases from V and 5 from J, leaving 18 bases between them. Looked up from germline, CDR1 is SGHNT and CDR2 is YENEEA. Here the CDR3 reads CASSARGASSETQYF. CDR3 DNA: TGTGCCAGCAGCGCGCGCGGCGCTAGTTCCGAGACCCAGTACTTC.

CDR3 sequence reads: CASSLSLGDEQFF. The CDR3 region has the DNA TGTGCCAGCAGTTTATCTCTCGGGGATGAGCAGTTCTTC. The V and J genes are TRBV27 and TRBJ2-1, with D perhaps matching TRBD2 (5 bases). This CDR3 has 13 residues. CDR1 is MNHEY and CDR2 is SMNVEV in the germline V gene (reference sequence). The V and J ends lost 0 bases and 8 bases respectively, with 8 bases between them.

The rearrangement joins TRBV27 to TRBJ1-1; possibly TRBD1 for D (6 bases). This CDR3 is 13 amino acids long. V lost 7 bases and J 0 bases, leaving 9 bases between the germline ends. CDR1 and CDR2 from the germline V gene are MNHEY and SMNVEV (reference sequence). The CDR3 region has the DNA TGTGCCAGCATGGCAGGGGTGAACACTGAAGCTTTCTTT. Protein product: CASMAGVNTEAFF.

This clone was counted a single time. V is TRBV7-6 and J is TRBJ1-5; 7 bases align to TRBD1. The ends lost 1 base at V and 3 bases at J; junction bases unmatched: 12. Per germline, CDR1 SGHVS and CDR2 FNYEAQ. There are 18 residues in the CDR3. The CDR3 region is CASSLGRGGWDSNQPQHF. The CDR3 nucleotides read TGTGCCAGCAGCTTAGGGAGAGGGGGCTGGGACTCCAATCAGCCCCAGCATTTT.

J is TRBJ2-5 and V is TRBV27, with D maybe TRBD2 (7 bases). This CDR3 contains 15 residues. Trimming left V 7 bases short and J 1 base short, with 16 bases between. CDR1 and CDR2 from the germline V gene are MNHEY and SMNVEV (reference sequence). CDR3 residues: CASTRRGALQETQYF. The CDR3 DNA follows: TGTGCCAGCACCCGTCGGGGGGCCCTCCAAGAGACCCAGTACTTC.

The V and J genes are TRBV29-1 and TRBJ2-3; perhaps TRBD2 as D (5 bases). The CDR3 loop spans 15 amino acids. Germline CDR1 SQVTM, CDR2 ANQGSEA. Trimming shortened V by 5 bases and J by 2 bases, and 17 bases separated the two germline ends. The CDR3 nucleotides read TGCAGCGTTCGGTGGCAGGAGGTCGTCACAGATACGCAGTATTTT. Its translation is CSVRWQEVVTDTQYF.

The CDR3 nucleotides read TGTGCCAGCAGTTCCTTCCCCGCGGGGCGCTCCTACGAGCAGTACTTC. Translated, it gives CASSSFPAGRSYEQYF. This chain connects TRBV6-5 to TRBJ2-7, with a tentative D call TRBD2 (6 bases). Trimming cost V 4 bases and J 0 bases, with 16 bases left between them. Germline V CDR1 and CDR2: MNHEY, SVGAGI. The CDR3 totals 16 residues.

The chain joins TRBV18 to TRBJ2-6; tentative D call: TRBD2 (6 bases). The CDR3 covers 16 residues. V shed 6 bases and J shed 3 bases, with 15 bases lying between them. The germline V gene encodes CDR1 KGHSH and CDR2 LQKENI. Written as DNA, the CDR3 is TGTGCCAGCTCGGCCGACTGGGGAGGTGGGGCCAACGTCCTGACTTTC. It yields the protein CASSADWGGGANVLTF.

The chain joins TRBV28 to TRBJ1-4, with TRBD1 as a possible D gene (6 bases). Germline V gene lookup returns CDR1 MDHEN and CDR2 SYDVKM. This CDR3 is built from 15 residues. The V gene lost 5 bases and the J gene lost 6 bases, with 16 bases spanning the gap. The CDR3 here is CASSPLEGGHEKLFF. The CDR3 DNA sequence: TGTGCCAGCAGTCCCCTGGAGGGGGGGCATGAAAAACTGTTTTTT.

The chain couples TRBV11-3 to TRBJ1-3; no firm D call. The length of the CDR3 is 13 residues. Germline V gives CDR1 SGHNT, CDR2 YENEEA. V lost 0 bases, J lost 8 bases, and 8 bases lay in between. Here the CDR3 reads CASSLDSGDTIYF. DNA of the CDR3: TGTGCCAGCAGCTTAGATTCAGGTGACACCATATATTTT.

A word on this clone: Germline and junction disagree at one end, which may indicate a read error. CDR3 bases: TGCACCAGCAGCCCAACGACAGGGGCTCAGCACACTGAAGCTTTCTTT. As protein: CTSSPTTGAQHTEAFF. The V gene is TRBV5-1, the J gene TRBJ1-1; 8 bases fit TRBD1. This CDR3 comprises 16 residues. CDR1 and CDR2 from the germline V gene are SGHRS and YFSETQ. The variable domain in full, with the rest retrieved from reference TRBV5-1 and TRBJ1-1, is KAGVTQTPRYLIKTRGQQVTLSCSPISGHRSVSWYQQTPGQGLQFLFEYFSETQRNKGNFPGRFSGRQFSNSRSEMNVSTLELGDSALYLCTSSPTTGAQHTEAFFGQGTRLTVV.

The chain joins TRBV27 to TRBJ1-2; TRBD1 matches 8 bases. Germline CDR1 reads MNHEY; CDR2 reads SMNVEV (reference sequence). After removal of 3 bases from V and 7 bases from J, the junction contained 16 bases not matched to a gene. This CDR3 region has 17 residues. CDR3 coding DNA: TGTGCCAGCAGTTTTGGGGGGACAGGTACGGAGGTACGTGGCTACACCTTC. Its translation: CASSFGGTGTEVRGYTF.

The rearrangement uses TRBV7-9 and TRBJ1-2; D possibly corresponds to TRBD1 (6 bases). V was trimmed by 5 bases and J by 4 bases, leaving 17 bases between them. The CDR3 runs 15 residues. From germline, CDR1 is SEHNR and CDR2 FQNEAQ (reference sequence). CDR3 sequence reads: CASSTRDTYSYGYTF. As DNA, the CDR3 is TGTGCCAGCAGCACCCGGGACACTTATTCCTATGGCTACACCTTC.

This sequence joins TRBV19 and TRBJ2-3, with 12 bases identical to TRBD2. There are 15 residues in the CDR3. Germline V gene sequence: CDR1 LNHDA, CDR2 SQIVND (reference sequence). Germline trimming cut 4 bases from V and 5 bases from J; bases unmatched to any gene: 4. CDR3 in DNA: TGTGCCAGTAGTAGGCTAGCGGGAGGGTTAGATACGCAGTATTTT. Translation gives CASSRLAGGLDTQYF.

V is TRBV2 and J is TRBJ2-7; TRBD1 aligns across 10 bases. The V segment lost 10 bases and the J segment 11 bases; nucleotides outside the gene matches: 14. The CDR3 runs 13 residues. Germline lookup yields CDR1 SNHLY and CDR2 FYNNEI. CDR3 coding DNA: TGTGCCACCAAATCTTACCCGGGACAGGGGAAGTACTTC. Its translation is CATKSYPGQGKYF.

The chain is built from TRBV7-6 and TRBJ2-1; TRBD2 matches 10 bases. The ends lost 4 bases at V and 7 bases at J; junction bases unmatched: 10. Germline values: CDR1 SGHVS, CDR2 FNYEAQ. This CDR3 has 16 amino acids. CDR3 in DNA: TGTGCCAGCAGCTACCAAGTAGCGGGAGGAGTAAATGAGCAGTTCTTC. This translates into CASSYQVAGGVNEQFF.

The chain combines TRBV11-2 with TRBJ2-3, with D maybe TRBD2 (5 bases). This CDR3 is built from 16 residues. V was trimmed by 1 base and J by 0 bases, leaving 11 bases between them. The germline CDR1 and CDR2 sequences are SGHAT and FQNNGV. The CDR3: CASSLVVRGSTDTQYF. DNA of the CDR3: TGTGCCAGCAGCTTAGTCGTCCGGGGTAGCACAGATACGCAGTATTTT.

The chain couples TRBV6-1 to TRBJ1-2; no clear D gene. Deletions cut 4 bases from V and 8 bases from J, with 8 bases between. Germline CDR1 reads MNHNS; CDR2 reads SASEGT. This CDR3 is 11 amino acids long. As DNA, the CDR3 is TGTGCCAGCAGTGTGATGGGCGGCTACACCTTC. This translates into CASSVMGGYTF.

This chain links TRBV28 with TRBJ2-2, with TRBD2 matching over 12 bases. Germline trimming cut 5 bases from V and 7 bases from J; bases unmatched to any gene: 5. Germline V gene data show CDR1 as MDHEN and CDR2 as SYDVKM. This CDR3 is built from 15 residues. CDR3 residues: CASSLAGGPIGELFF. CDR3 nucleotides: TGTGCCAGCAGTCTAGCGGGAGGGCCGATCGGGGAGCTGTTTTTT. The variable domain in full, completed from reference TRBV28 and TRBJ2-2, reads DVKVTQSSRYLVKRTGEKVFLECVQDMDHENMFWYRQDPGLGLRLIYFSYDVKMKEKGDIPEGYSVSREKKERFSLILESASTNQTSMYLCASSLAGGPIGELFFGEGSRLTVL.

J is TRBJ2-7 and V is TRBV29-1; 7 bases are shared with TRBD1. With V trimmed by 7 bases and J by 4 bases, 10 bases remained unmatched. In germline, CDR1 is SQVTM, CDR2 ANQGSEA. This CDR3 is built from 13 residues. CDR3 sequence reads: CSGTQGFTYEQYF. The CDR3 region has the DNA TGCAGCGGTACACAGGGGTTCACGTACGAGCAGTACTTC.